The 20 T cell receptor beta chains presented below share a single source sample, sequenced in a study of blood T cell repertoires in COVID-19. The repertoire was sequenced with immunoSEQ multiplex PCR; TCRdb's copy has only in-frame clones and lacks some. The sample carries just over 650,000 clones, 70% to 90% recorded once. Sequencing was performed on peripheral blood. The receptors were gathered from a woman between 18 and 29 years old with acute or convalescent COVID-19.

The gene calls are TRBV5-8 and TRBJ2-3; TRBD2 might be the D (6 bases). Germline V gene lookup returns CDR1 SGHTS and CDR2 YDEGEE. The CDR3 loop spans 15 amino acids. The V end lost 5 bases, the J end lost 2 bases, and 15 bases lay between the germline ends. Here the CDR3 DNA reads TGTGCCAGCAGGGGGGGATACACCCCCACAGATACGCAGTATTTT. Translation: CASRGGYTPTDTQYF. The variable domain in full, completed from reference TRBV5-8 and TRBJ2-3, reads EAGVTQSPTHLIKTRGQQATLRCSPISGHTSVYWYQQALGLGLQFLLWYDEGEERNRGNFPPRFSGRQFPNYSSELNVNALELEDSALYLCASRGGYTPTDTQYFGPGTRLTVL.

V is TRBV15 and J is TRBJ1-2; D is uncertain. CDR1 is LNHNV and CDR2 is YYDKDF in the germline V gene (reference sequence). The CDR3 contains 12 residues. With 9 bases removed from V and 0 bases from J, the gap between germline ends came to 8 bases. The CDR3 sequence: CATGESNYGYTF. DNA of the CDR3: TGTGCCACGGGAGAATCTAACTATGGCTACACCTTC.

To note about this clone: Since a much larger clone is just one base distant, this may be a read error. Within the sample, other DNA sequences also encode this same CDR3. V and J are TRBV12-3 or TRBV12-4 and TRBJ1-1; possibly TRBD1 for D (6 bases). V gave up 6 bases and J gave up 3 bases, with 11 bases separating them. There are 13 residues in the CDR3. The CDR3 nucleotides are TGTGCCAGCAGCTTAAAGGGGGACACTGAAGCTTTCTTT. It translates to CASSLKGDTEAFF.

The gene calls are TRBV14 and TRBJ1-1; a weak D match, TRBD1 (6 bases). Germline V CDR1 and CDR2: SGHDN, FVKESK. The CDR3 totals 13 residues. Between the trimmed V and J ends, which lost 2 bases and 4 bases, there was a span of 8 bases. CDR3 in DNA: TGTGCCAGCAGCCAATTACAGGGCACTGAAGCTTTCTTT. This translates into CASSQLQGTEAFF.

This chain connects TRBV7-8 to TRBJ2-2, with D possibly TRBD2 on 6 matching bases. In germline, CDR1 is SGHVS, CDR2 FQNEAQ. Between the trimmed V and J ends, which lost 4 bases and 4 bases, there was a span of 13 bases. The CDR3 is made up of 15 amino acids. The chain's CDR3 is CASSSGERVTGELFF. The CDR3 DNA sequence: TGTGCCAGCAGCTCGGGGGAGAGGGTCACCGGGGAGCTGTTTTTT.

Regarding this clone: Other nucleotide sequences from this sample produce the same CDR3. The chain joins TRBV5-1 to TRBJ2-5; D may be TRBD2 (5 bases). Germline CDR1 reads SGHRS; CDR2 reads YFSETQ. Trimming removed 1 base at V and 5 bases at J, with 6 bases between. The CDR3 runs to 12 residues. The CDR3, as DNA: TGCGCCAGCAGCTTGCCGGGGGAGACCCAGTACTTC. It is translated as CASSLPGETQYF.

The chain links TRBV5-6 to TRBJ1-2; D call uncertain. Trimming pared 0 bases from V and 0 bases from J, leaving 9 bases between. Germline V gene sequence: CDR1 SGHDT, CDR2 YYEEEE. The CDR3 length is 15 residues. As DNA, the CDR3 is TGTGCCAGCAGCTTGGGGTACGGAGCTAACTATGGCTACACCTTC. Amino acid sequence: CASSLGYGANYGYTF.

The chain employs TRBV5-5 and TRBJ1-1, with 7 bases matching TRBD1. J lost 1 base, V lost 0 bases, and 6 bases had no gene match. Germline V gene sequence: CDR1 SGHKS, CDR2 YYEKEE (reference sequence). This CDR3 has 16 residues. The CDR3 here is CASSLVGTAWNTEAFF. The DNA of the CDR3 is TGTGCCAGCAGCTTGGTAGGGACAGCCTGGAACACTGAAGCTTTCTTT.

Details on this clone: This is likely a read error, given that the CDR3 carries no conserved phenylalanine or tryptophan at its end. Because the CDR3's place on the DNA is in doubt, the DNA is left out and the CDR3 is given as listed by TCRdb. The CDR3 protein is CATSRGTGVRV. This chain connects TRBV15 to TRBJ1-2; TRBD1, the table's D call, was not compared with the DNA. Germline V CDR1 and CDR2: LNHNV, YYDKDF (reference sequence). The CDR3 is 11 residues long, ends included.

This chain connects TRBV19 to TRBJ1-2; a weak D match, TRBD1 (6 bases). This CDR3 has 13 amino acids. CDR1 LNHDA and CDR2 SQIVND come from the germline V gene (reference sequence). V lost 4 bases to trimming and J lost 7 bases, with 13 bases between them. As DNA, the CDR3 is TGTGCCAGTAGTACCACAGGGCACTCTGGCTACACCTTC. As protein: CASSTTGHSGYTF.

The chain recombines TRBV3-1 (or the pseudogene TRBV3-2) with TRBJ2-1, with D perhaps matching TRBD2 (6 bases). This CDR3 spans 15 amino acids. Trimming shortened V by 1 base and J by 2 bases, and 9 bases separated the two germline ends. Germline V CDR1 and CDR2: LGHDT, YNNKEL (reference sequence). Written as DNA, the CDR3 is TGTGCCAGCAGCCAAGGTGCGGGGACCTACAATGAGCAGTTCTTC. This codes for CASSQGAGTYNEQFF.

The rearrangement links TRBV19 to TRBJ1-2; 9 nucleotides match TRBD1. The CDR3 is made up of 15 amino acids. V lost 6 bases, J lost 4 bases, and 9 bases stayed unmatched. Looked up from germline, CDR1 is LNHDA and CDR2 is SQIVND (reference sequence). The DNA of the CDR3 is TGTGCCAGTAGGCTACCGGGACAGGGAGGCTATGGCTACACCTTC. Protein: CASRLPGQGGYGYTF. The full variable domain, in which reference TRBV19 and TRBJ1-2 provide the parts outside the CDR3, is DGGITQSPKYLFRKEGQNVTLSCEQNLNHDAMYWYRQDPGQGLRLIYYSQIVNDFQKGDIAEGYSVSREKKESFPLTVTSAQKNPTAFYLCASRLPGQGGYGYTFGSGTRLTVV.

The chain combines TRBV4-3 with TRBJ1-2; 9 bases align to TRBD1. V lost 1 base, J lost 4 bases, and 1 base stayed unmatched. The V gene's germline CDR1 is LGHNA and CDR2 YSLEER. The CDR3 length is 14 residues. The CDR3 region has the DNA TGCGCCAGCAGCCAAGTACAGGGGGCCTATGGCTACACCTTC. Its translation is CASSQVQGAYGYTF.

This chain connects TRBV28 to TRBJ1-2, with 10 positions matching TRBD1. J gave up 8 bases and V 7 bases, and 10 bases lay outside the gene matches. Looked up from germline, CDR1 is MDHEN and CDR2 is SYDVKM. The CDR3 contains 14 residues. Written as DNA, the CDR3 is TGTGCCAGCAAGAGGGGGACAGGGGATAAAGGCTACACCTTC. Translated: CASKRGTGDKGYTF.

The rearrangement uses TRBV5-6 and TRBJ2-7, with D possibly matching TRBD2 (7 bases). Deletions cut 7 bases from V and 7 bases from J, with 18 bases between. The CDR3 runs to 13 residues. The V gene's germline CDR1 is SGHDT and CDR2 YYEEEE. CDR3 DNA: TGTGCCAGCGCACGTGGGGGGGCGCAGGAGCAGTACTTC. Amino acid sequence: CASARGGAQEQYF.

CDR3 sequence reads: CASSTDSSNTEAFF. The CDR3 nucleotides are TGTGCCAGCAGTACGGACAGCTCAAACACTGAAGCTTTCTTT. This chain connects TRBV6-2 or TRBV6-3 to TRBJ1-1, with a possible D match to TRBD1 (6 bases). CDR3 length: 14 residues. V gave up 5 bases and J gave up 2 bases, with 12 bases separating them. Germline V gives CDR1 MNHEY, CDR2 SVGEGT.

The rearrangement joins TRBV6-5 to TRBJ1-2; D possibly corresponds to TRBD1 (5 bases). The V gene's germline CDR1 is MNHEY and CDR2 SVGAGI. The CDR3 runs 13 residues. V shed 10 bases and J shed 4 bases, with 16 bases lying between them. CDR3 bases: TGTGCCATAACGGTGGGGCTGGGCTATGGCTACACCTTC. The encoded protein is CAITVGLGYGYTF.

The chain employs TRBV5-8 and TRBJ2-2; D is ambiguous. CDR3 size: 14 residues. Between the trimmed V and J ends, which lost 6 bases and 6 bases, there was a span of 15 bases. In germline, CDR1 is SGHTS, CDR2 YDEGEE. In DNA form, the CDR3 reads TGTGCCAGCACCCGGCTAGGTTTATCCGGGGAGCTGTTTTTT. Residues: CASTRLGLSGELFF. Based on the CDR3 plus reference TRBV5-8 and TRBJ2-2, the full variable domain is EAGVTQSPTHLIKTRGQQATLRCSPISGHTSVYWYQQALGLGLQFLLWYDEGEERNRGNFPPRFSGRQFPNYSSELNVNALELEDSALYLCASTRLGLSGELFFGEGSRLTVL.

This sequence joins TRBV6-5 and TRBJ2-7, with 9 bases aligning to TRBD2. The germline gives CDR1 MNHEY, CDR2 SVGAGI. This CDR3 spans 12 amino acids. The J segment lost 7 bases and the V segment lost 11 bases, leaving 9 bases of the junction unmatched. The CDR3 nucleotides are TGTGCCCGACCGAGCGGGGGGTGGGAGCAGTACTTC. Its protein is CARPSGGWEQYF.

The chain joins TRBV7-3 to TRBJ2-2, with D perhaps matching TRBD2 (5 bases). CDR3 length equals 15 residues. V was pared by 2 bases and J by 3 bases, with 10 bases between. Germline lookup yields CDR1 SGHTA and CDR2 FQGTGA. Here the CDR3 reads CASSLGGLDTGELFF. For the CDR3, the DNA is TGTGCCAGCAGCTTAGGAGGACTGGACACCGGGGAGCTGTTTTTT.